This paragraph reports one TCR beta chain. The data stem from a study of OX40 agonist ivuxolimab in advanced cancers. Study background: Among those treated, three patients had partial responses, one with hepatocellular carcinoma and two with cutaneous melanoma.

The protocol was immunoSEQ multiplex PCR, while the TCRdb copy is restricted to in-frame clones and leaves out a portion. The data hold about 50,000 clones, with around 86% observed a single time. No patient had autoimmune disease or received systemic immunosuppression. Peripheral blood came from all dose cohorts at three timepoints. Germline CDR1 and CDR2: SGHNT and YENEEA. Trimming removed 0 bases from V and 1 base from J; junction bases left unmatched: 7. The CDR3 has 18 residues. The sequence was collected from an adult with an advanced solid tumor such as melanoma, head and neck, liver or kidney cancer. The rearrangement links TRBV11-3 to TRBJ2-2; 8 nucleotides line up with TRBD2. This specimen was CD4+ or CD8+ T cells sorted from blood, taken in a trial of the OX40 agonist ivuxolimab. CDR3 amino acids: CASSLDLHTSGNTGELFF. The DNA for the CDR3 is TGTGCCAGCAGCTTAGATCTACATACTAGCGGGAACACCGGGGAGCTGTTTTTT.